This T cell receptor beta chain was sequenced for a study of blood T cell repertoires in COVID-19. Clones were sequenced by immunoSEQ multiplex PCR, and TCRdb holds only the in-frame ones, with some missing. Of 200,000 to 300,000 clones detected, approximately 86% appear once; the ten largest clones hold roughly 1.8%. With 5 bases clipped from V and 3 bases from J, the junction kept 8 bases outside the gene matches. Germline CDR1 and CDR2: SGHTA and FQGNSA. The CDR3 spans 15 residues. V and J are TRBV7-2 and TRBJ2-7; TRBD2 aligns across 9 bases. The receptor was isolated from a man in his thirties or forties with active or convalescent COVID-19. The source material was peripheral blood. This CDR3 reads CASSPTLAGDYEQYF. CDR3 DNA: TGTGCCAGCAGCCCCACCTTAGCGGGGGACTACGAGCAGTACTTC.